These T cell receptor beta chains were read from a single sample in a study of radiation and T cells in renal cell carcinoma. TCRdb keeps only in-frame clones here, not all; method: immunoSEQ multiplex PCR. The sample contains some 14,000 clones, around 60% of which appear only once. Sequencing was performed on tumor tissue, taken from a patient whose treatment was nephrectomy without radiotherapy. The receptors shown here come from a man between 45 and 60 years old with renal cell carcinoma. CDR3s include the opening cysteine and the closing phenylalanine or tryptophan. Fields, in order: D gene, V gene, clone size, J gene, CDR3 protein, CDR3 DNA. The D gene is left open where the match is weak. The listing skips clone size in some rows; elsewhere it reads once, few, many or a size class.

NA,TRBV6-1,NA,TRBJ1-6,CASSEWPAESNSPLHF,TGTGCCAGCAGTGAATGGCCGGCAGAGTCTAATTCACCCCTCCACTTT
TRBD2,TRBV2,NA,TRBJ2-7,CASMGAGGPYEQYF,TGTGCCAGCATGGGGGCGGGGGGGCCCTACGAGCAGTACTTC
NA,TRBV10-3,NA,TRBJ2-7,CAISPGRTYEQYF,TGTGCCATCAGCCCCGGACGGACCTACGAGCAGTACTTC
TRBD2,TRBV6-1,few,TRBJ2-1,CASSDALYRGEANNEQFF,TGTGCCAGCAGTGATGCTCTTTATCGGGGGGAGGCCAACAATGAGCAGTTCTTC
TRBD2,TRBV19,NA,TRBJ2-1,CASSAGLAGVSYNEQFF,TGTGCCAGTAGTGCCGGACTAGCGGGAGTATCCTACAATGAGCAGTTCTTC
TRBD2,TRBV7-2,NA,TRBJ2-5,CASSLASGRGGETQYF,TGTGCCAGCAGCTTAGCTAGCGGGAGAGGAGGGGAGACCCAGTACTTC
NA,TRBV30,NA,TRBJ2-7,CAWTDQNHYEQYF,TGTGCCTGGACGGATCAGAACCACTACGAGCAGTACTTC
NA,TRBV5-3,NA,TRBJ2-7,CARSSWHPGQYEQYF,TGTGCCAGAAGCTCTTGGCACCCGGGGCAATACGAGCAGTACTTC
NA,TRBV4-3,few,TRBJ1-2,CASSQDRGQVYYGYTF,TGCGCCAGCAGCCAAGATAGGGGTCAGGTATACTATGGCTACACCTTC
TRBD1,TRBV27,medium-sized,TRBJ1-2,CASKSPTGGGYTF,TGTGCCAGCAAGTCCCCGACAGGGGGAGGCTACACCTTC
TRBD1,TRBV13,few,TRBJ2-5,CASSPLTGKETQYF,TGTGCCAGCAGCCCTCTGACAGGGAAAGAGACCCAGTACTTC
TRBD1,TRBV7-2,NA,TRBJ2-5,CASSLRDRGQYF,TGTGCCAGCAGCTTGCGAGACAGGGGCCAGTACTTC
NA,TRBV5-8,NA,TRBJ1-2,CASSLADGYTF,TGTGCCAGCAGCTTGGCGGATGGCTACACCTTC